This TCR beta chain was sequenced in a study of blood T cell repertoires in COVID-19 (dated by TCRdb to the early 2020s). General notes on the study: Samples from collaborators originated in the United States, Italy and Spain and spanned both the acute and convalescent phases of COVID-19. Sample metadata almost always included a de-identified subject ID, COVID-19 status, age in years and sex. The repertoires were made available in a free public database intended to serve as a resource for research on the immune response to SARS-CoV-2. Where available, HLA class I and class II types were taken from metadata supplied by the sample provider and were not determined by assay-based typing. The material from the prospective study consisted of cDNA or gDNA derived from T cells, B-cell-depleted T cells, or PBMCs. The samples were drawn from the first 160 participants of the ongoing ImmuneRACE study and from over 950 subjects provided by 6 global collaborators. Deeply sampled blood TCRbeta repertoires from subjects exposed to, actively infected with, or recovered from COVID-19 were included in the dataset.

Points the paper makes about the study in general: How much clinical and demographic metadata was included differed by source and by participant, and the metadata was provided uncurated.

Deletion took 4 bases off V and 0 bases off J, with a span of 12 bases between the germline ends. The germline V gene specifies SQVTM as CDR1 and ANQGSEA as CDR2. Inclusive of the bounding cysteine and phenylalanine, the CDR3 is 14 residues long. Only CDR3 DNA is held: 42 bases, read in frame from base 1. As to this clone: Its target antigen remains unknown. No base quality values were provided; no much bigger clone lies one nucleotide off.

Collaborating institutions collected whole blood in K2EDTA tubes following their own protocols. For TCRbeta analysis, collaborator samples were shipped as frozen whole blood, as isolated PBMCs, or as DNA extracted from either sample type. The immunoSEQ Assay, a bias-controlled multiplex PCR, was used to amplify TCRbeta CDR3 regions from genomic DNA. From the authors' description of their analysis: Nucleated cell counts per sample were estimated from amplification of reference gene primers within the assay. Sequence reads were collapsed and filtered to measure the absolute abundance of every unique TCRbeta CDR3 rearrangement. For each sample, productive Simpson clonality was calculated as the square root of Simpson's diversity index across productive rearrangements. Imported from immuneACCESS, the table was reduced by TCRdb to in-frame sequences with V and J called. These copies leave out some clones; in studies compared against another copy, an unresolved V gene accounts for under half, and the cause of the remainder is not known. Clone size and the V and J calls come from that table; the DNA yielded D and trimming. This sample is represented by around 700,000 clones; 85% to 90% of them were singletons. The ten largest account for under 0.3% of the sample.

The source of this sequence is a young woman with acute or convalescent COVID-19. The chain links TRBV29-1 with TRBJ1-1, with TRBD1 perhaps the D gene, on 6 matching bases. The sequencing sample was made of peripheral blood. The DNA sequence is TGCAGCGTTGCTGCGGACAGCTTGAACACTGAAGCTTTCTTT. Translated, this is CSVAADSLNTEAFF.